The present T cell receptor beta chain was sequenced within a study of molecular identifiers for immune sequencing clone quantification. The authors built bulk TCR libraries by previously described methods with listed TCR primers. TCRdb redid the calling of the PCR reads with MiXCR, one entry per CDR3 protein. The data show tens of thousands of distinct CDR3 sequences, with 15% to 20% seen just once and about 1.5% held by the top ten. Trimming pared 8 bases from V and 6 bases from J, leaving 18 bases between. CDR3 length: 13 residues. The receptor was derived from a human donor in good health. Some libraries in this study had Jurkat cell RNA spiked in. This chain uses TRBV5-3 with TRBJ2-7; D is unclear. TRBV5-3 is assigned to the ORF class and has an uncertain function. Sequenced input: naive CD8+ T cells from blood, with Jurkat cell RNA spiked in. Subset reported: FACS-sorted CD8+CD4-CCR7+CD45RA+ naive T cells. This CDR3 reads CASSPPAGGEQYF. The CDR3 DNA follows: TGTGCCAGCAGCCCCCCTGCCGGCGGCGAGCAGTACTTC.